This T cell receptor beta chain is from a study of T-cell memory formation after mild COVID-19. Researchers used 5'RACE with constant-segment primers to make TCR alpha and TCR beta cDNA libraries that carry sample barcodes and UMIs. TCRdb called the 5' RACE reads again in MiXCR, with one record for every CDR3 protein. There are around 390,000 distinct CDR3 sequences in the sample; around a sixth occur only once, and 20% to 25% lies in the top ten. Study findings and constraints: Those CD4+ clones that contracted were mainly in CM and EM (CD8+ ones in EMRA). Prior to infection, memory already included some responding clones, suggesting cross-reactive memory joined. Confirmation was lacking for SARS-CoV-2 specificity of second-wave clones that peaked on day 37.

This clonotype appeared a few times. Its antigen is not known. The CDR3 runs 14 residues. Germline V gene data show CDR1 as SGHAT and CDR2 as FQNNGV. V lost 3 bases to trimming and J lost 3 bases; unmatched junction nucleotides: 4. The sequenced sample was PBMCs or a T cell subset sorted from them (not recorded which). This TCR derives from a man younger than 35 who had mild COVID-19 (a few samples of this study predate the infection). Cell type and time point are not known. The gene calls are TRBV11-2 and TRBJ2-7; 8 bases line up with TRBD1. The CDR3 loop is CASSLDRVDYEQYF. The DNA of the CDR3 is TGTGCCAGCAGCTTGGACAGGGTGGACTACGAGCAGTACTTC.